The 18 T cell receptor beta chains below all came from one sample that was sequenced in a study of blood T cell repertoires in COVID-19. Method: immunoSEQ multiplex PCR; TCRdb's copy keeps in-frame clones and lacks some. The table records under 450,000 clones, roughly four fifths of them present only once. Sequenced material: peripheral blood. These receptor sequences come from a human donor with acute or convalescent COVID-19. The donor label of this sample is uncertain.

The CDR3 nucleotides are TGTGCCACCAGCAGAGGAGGCGGGGGGGAAGGAGATACGCAGTATTTT. It codes for CATSRGGGGEGDTQYF. The chain has TRBV15 and TRBJ2-3, with TRBD2 identical over 9 bases. Germline V gene sequence: CDR1 LNHNV, CDR2 YYDKDF (reference sequence). The CDR3 covers 16 residues. V dropped 1 base and J dropped 5; count of bases not matched to a gene: 7.

This chain joins TRBV19 and TRBJ1-2; 7 bases agree with TRBD1. The trim removed 10 bases at V and 4 bases at J, leaving 18 bases unmatched. Germline values: CDR1 LNHDA, CDR2 SQIVND (reference sequence). This CDR3 is built from 16 residues. This chain's CDR3 is CATADREVTTIYGYTF. CDR3 nucleotides: TGTGCCACCGCCGACAGGGAAGTAACCACAATCTATGGCTACACCTTC. Drawing the rest from reference TRBV19 and TRBJ1-2, the complete variable domain is DGGITQSPKYLFRKEGQNVTLSCEQNLNHDAMYWYRQDPGQGLRLIYYSQIVNDFQKGDIAEGYSVSREKKESFPLTVTSAQKNPTAFYLCATADREVTTIYGYTFGSGTRLTVV.

This chain joins TRBV6-5 and TRBJ1-2; D not certain. Germline assignment: CDR1 MNHEY and CDR2 SVGAGI. The V gene lost 0 bases and the J gene lost 2 bases, with 10 bases spanning the gap. CDR3 size: 15 residues. CDR3 sequence (DNA): TGTGCCAGCAGTTACTCGCGGGAGAGAAACTATGGCTACACCTTC. It encodes CASSYSRERNYGYTF.

The V and J genes are TRBV28 and TRBJ1-2, with 8 bases identical to TRBD1. The J segment lost 8 bases and the V segment lost 5 bases, leaving 7 bases of the junction unmatched. Germline assignment: CDR1 MDHEN and CDR2 SYDVKM. The CDR3 runs to 13 residues. This CDR3 reads CASSTDRVGGYTF. In nucleotides, the CDR3 is TGTGCCAGCAGTACGGACAGGGTTGGCGGCTACACCTTC.

V gene TRBV5-6 combines with J gene TRBJ1-4; D is unclear. Trimming shortened V by 1 base and J by 3 bases, and 10 bases separated the two germline ends. The CDR3 is 15 amino acids. Germline assignment: CDR1 SGHDT and CDR2 YYEEEE. CDR3: CASSLSDSSNEKLFF. For the CDR3, the DNA is TGTGCCAGCAGCTTGTCTGATAGCTCTAATGAAAAACTGTTTTTT. The full variable domain, in which reference TRBV5-6 and TRBJ1-4 provide the parts outside the CDR3, is DAGVTQSPTHLIKTRGQQVTLRCSPKSGHDTVSWYQQALGQGPQFIFQYYEEEERQRGNFPDRFSGHQFPNYSSELNVNALLLGDSALYLCASSLSDSSNEKLFFGSGTQLSVL.

This clone was seen a handful of times. The chain joins TRBV3-1 (or the pseudogene TRBV3-2) to TRBJ2-7; 7 nucleotides line up with TRBD1. The V and J ends lost 6 bases and 5 bases, in that order; junction bases with no gene match: 10. CDR1 and CDR2 from the germline V gene are LGHDT and YNNKEL (reference sequence). This CDR3 comprises 14 residues. The chain's CDR3 is CASRQRGQTDEQYF. The CDR3 coding sequence is TGTGCCAGCAGGCAACGGGGACAGACGGACGAGCAGTACTTC.

This chain joins TRBV5-1 and TRBJ2-6; TRBD2 is a possible D gene (6 bases). The germline CDR1 and CDR2 sequences are SGHRS and YFSETQ. V was pared by 5 bases and J by 0 bases, with 9 bases between. The CDR3 runs 15 residues. CDR3 DNA: TGCGCCAGCAGGGAGGGCTCCTCTGGGGCCAACGTCCTGACTTTC. Residues: CASREGSSGANVLTF.

The CDR3 nucleotides read TGTGCCAGCAGTGATTGGCAGAAAGCTTTCTTT. Its translation: CASSDWQKAFF. The V gene is TRBV2, the J gene TRBJ1-1; D is undetermined. This CDR3 contains 11 residues. The germline V gene encodes CDR1 SNHLY and CDR2 FYNNEI. With 3 bases removed from V and 9 bases from J, the gap between germline ends came to 8 bases. Full variable domain (remainder filled in from reference TRBV2 and TRBJ1-1): EPEVTQTPSHQVTQMGQEVILRCVPISNHLYFYWYRQILGQKVEFLVSFYNNEISEKSEIFDDQFSVERPDGSNFTLKIRSTKLEDSAMYFCASSDWQKAFFGQGTRLTVV.

The J gene is TRBJ1-2, the V gene TRBV27, with D unresolved. CDR1 MNHEY and CDR2 SMNVEV come from the germline V gene (reference sequence). The CDR3 is made up of 15 amino acids. V was trimmed by 6 bases and J by 0 bases, leaving 14 bases between them. CDR3: CASSPRRKANYGYTF. As DNA, the CDR3 is TGTGCCAGCAGCCCTCGGCGGAAGGCTAACTATGGCTACACCTTC.

The genes are TRBV10-2 and TRBJ1-1; TRBD1 matches at 12 bases. The germline CDR1 and CDR2 sequences are WSHSY and SAAADI. This CDR3 region has 13 residues. The J segment lost 0 bases and the V segment lost 11 bases, leaving 1 base of the junction unmatched. In nucleotides, the CDR3 is TGCGCCGGGACAGGGGGCATGAACACTGAAGCTTTCTTT. This translates into CAGTGGMNTEAFF.

The gene calls are TRBV18 and TRBJ1-2, with D maybe TRBD1 (5 bases). Trimming took off 0 bases at V and 8 bases at J, with 13 bases between the two ends. The CDR3 extends over 14 amino acids. Per germline, CDR1 KGHSH and CDR2 LQKENI. CDR3 in DNA: TGTGCCAGCTCACCACCGGCAGGGCTTGTGGGCTACACCTTC. It is translated as CASSPPAGLVGYTF.

V is TRBV5-1 and J is TRBJ1-1, with a possible D match to TRBD1 (5 bases). The CDR3 is made up of 13 amino acids. Trimming cost V 4 bases and J 11 bases, with 18 bases left between them. The germline gives CDR1 SGHRS, CDR2 YFSETQ. The CDR3 DNA sequence: TGCGCCAGCAGCACTAACCAAAGGGGTGGGGCTTTCTTT. Translating gives CASSTNQRGGAFF.

This clone was seen a handful of times. The gene calls are TRBV28 and TRBJ1-1, with D perhaps TRBD1 (6 bases). The CDR3 is 14 amino acids. Germline CDR1 is MDHEN and CDR2 is SYDVKM. Trimming shortened V by 5 bases and J by 1 base, and 11 bases separated the two germline ends. The CDR3 here is CASSHRVGNTEAFF. The CDR3 DNA reads TGTGCCAGCAGTCACAGGGTCGGGAACACTGAAGCTTTCTTT.

This clone appeared a few times. The chain recombines TRBV10-2 with TRBJ1-2, with D maybe TRBD1 (5 bases). CDR3 length: 15 residues. The ends were cut back, 7 bases at V and 6 bases at J, with 21 bases in the middle. From germline, CDR1 is WSHSY and CDR2 SAAADI. CDR3 DNA: TGCGCCAGCACCTCAAGCGGGACCCTTCGGCATGGCTACACCTTC. Protein product: CASTSSGTLRHGYTF.

V and J are TRBV30 and TRBJ2-7, with D possibly matching TRBD2 (6 bases). Germline V lookup: CDR1 GTSNPN, CDR2 SVGIG (reference sequence). V lost 1 base and J 0 bases, leaving 13 bases between the germline ends. CDR3 length equals 15 residues. CDR3 region: CAWSAGTGGSYEQYF. CDR3 sequence (DNA): TGTGCCTGGAGTGCCGGGACCGGGGGCTCCTACGAGCAGTACTTC.

The chain is built from TRBV3-1 (or the pseudogene TRBV3-2) and TRBJ2-5; tentatively, D is TRBD2 (7 bases). V lost 1 base to trimming and J lost 13 bases, with 16 bases between them. Germline CDR1 is LGHDT and CDR2 is YNNKEL (reference sequence). The CDR3 covers 13 residues. The CDR3 spells CASSQGGGLVTYF. CDR3 coding DNA: TGTGCCAGCAGCCAAGGGGGGGGCCTTGTCACGTACTTC.

The rearrangement uses TRBV7-9 and TRBJ1-1; D may be TRBD1 (6 bases). V lost 5 bases and J lost 4, with 11 bases in between. The CDR3 runs to 13 residues. Germline loops: CDR1 SEHNR, CDR2 FQNEAQ (reference sequence). CDR3 coding DNA: TGTGCCAGCAGCACTACAGGGACCACTGAAGCTTTCTTT. This translates into CASSTTGTTEAFF.

The chain links TRBV9 to TRBJ2-5, with 13 bases matching TRBD2. V trimming: 3 bases; J trimming: 4 bases; junction bases outside the gene matches: 6. Germline CDR1 and CDR2: SGDLS and YYNGEE. The CDR3 has 16 residues. The CDR3 is CASSGGLAGKRETQYF. CDR3 DNA: TGTGCCAGCAGCGGGGGACTAGCGGGAAAGAGAGAGACCCAGTACTTC.